This T cell receptor (beta chain) was obtained from a study of blood T cell repertoires in COVID-19. Background on the study: Some COVID-19 samples were acute and others convalescent; all came from the United States, Italy and Spain. T cells, B-cell-depleted T cells, or PBMCs supplied cDNA or gDNA.

Trimming removed 2 bases at V and 6 bases at J, with 18 bases between. Per the germline V gene, CDR1 is SGHRS and CDR2 is YFSETQ. The CDR3 loop spans 15 amino acids. As processed by the authors: Cell counts per sample came from amplifying reference gene primers. Sequencing was performed with immunoSEQ multiplex PCR; in TCRdb, only in-frame clones are kept and a portion is missing. The V and J calls and clone size are taken from that table; D and trimming were inferred from the DNA. Of about 280,000 clones listed, over 75% are singletons. V gene TRBV5-1 combines with J gene TRBJ2-7; possibly TRBD2 for D (6 bases). The TCR comes from a human donor in a cohort sampled during active COVID-19. The sample comprised peripheral blood. In nucleotides, the CDR3 is TGCGCCAGCAGCTTATTGGGTTGGGAGGCCGTCGAGCAGTACTTC. It is translated as CASSLLGWEAVEQYF.